This is a list of T cell receptor beta chains from one sample in a study of identifying expanded T cells in peripheral blood. Measured with immunoSEQ multiplex PCR; TCRdb has only the in-frame clones, and not every one. This table has about 120,000 clones, around 84% appearing once. What was sequenced was blood. Source of these receptors: a person aged 18 to 70 in good health. CDR3s include the opening cysteine and the closing phenylalanine or tryptophan. The D gene is left open where the match is weak. Size is stated for part of the rows, as once, few or many counts, or as a class when the clone is expanded.

CDR3: CASSGPRNTEAFF; DNA: TGTGCCAGCAGCGGCCCGAGGAACACTGAAGCTTTCTTT; V: TRBV7-7; size: few; J: TRBJ1-1; D: -
CDR3: CASSQYGRGLNEQYF; DNA: TGTGCCAGCAGCCAATACGGCAGGGGGCTAAACGAGCAGTACTTC; V: TRBV14; size: -; J: TRBJ2-7; D: TRBD1
CDR3: CASSQEAGGNSPLHF; DNA: TGCGCCAGCAGCCAAGAGGCAGGGGGAAACTCACCCCTCCACTTT; V: TRBV4-3; size: -; J: TRBJ1-6; D: TRBD1
CDR3: CASSPGPLNEQFF; DNA: TGTGCCAGCAGCCCTGGTCCTCTCAATGAGCAGTTCTTC; V: TRBV9; size: -; J: TRBJ2-1; D: -
CDR3: CASSMLNNEQFF; DNA: TGTGCCAGTAGTATGCTTAATAATGAGCAGTTCTTC; V: TRBV19; size: -; J: TRBJ2-1; D: -
CDR3: CASSYLMQGAGGYTF; DNA: TGTGCCAGCAGTTACTTAATGCAGGGGGCGGGAGGCTACACCTTC; V: TRBV6-6; size: -; J: TRBJ1-2; D: TRBD1
CDR3: CASSLAGVRYEQYF; DNA: TGTGCCAGCAGCTTAGCAGGGGTTCGCTACGAGCAGTACTTC; V: TRBV11-2; size: -; J: TRBJ2-7; D: -
CDR3: CASSLEGAQGYTF; DNA: TGCGCCAGCAGCTTGGAGGGGGCGCAGGGCTACACCTTC; V: TRBV5-1; size: many; J: TRBJ1-2; D: TRBD1
CDR3: CASSVGTGDNSPLHF; DNA: TGTGCCAGCAGTGTTGGGACAGGGGACAATTCACCCCTCCACTTT; V: TRBV6-4; size: once; J: TRBJ1-6; D: TRBD1
CDR3: CASSEGGTDTQYF; DNA: TGTGCCAGCAGTGAAGGGGGCACAGATACGCAGTATTTT; V: TRBV2; size: -; J: TRBJ2-3; D: -
CDR3: CAISESREGRRYGYTF; DNA: TGTGCCATCAGTGAGTCGAGGGAGGGGAGAAGATATGGCTACACCTTC; V: TRBV10-3; size: -; J: TRBJ1-2; D: -
CDR3: CASRDRVVNNSPLHF; DNA: TGTGCCAGCAGGGACAGGGTTGTCAATAATTCACCCCTCCACTTT; V: TRBV6-5; size: -; J: TRBJ1-6; D: TRBD1
CDR3: CASSTGQVDNEQFF; DNA: TGTGCCAGCAGCACTGGACAGGTAGACAATGAGCAGTTCTTC; V: TRBV5-4; size: -; J: TRBJ2-1; D: TRBD1
CDR3: CASSYSGDTQYF; DNA: TGTGCCAGCAGTTACTCGGGGGATACGCAGTATTTT; V: TRBV6-5; size: many; J: TRBJ2-3; D: -
CDR3: CSVEDRAGVEGYTF; DNA: TGCAGCGTTGAAGATCGTGCAGGGGTGGAAGGCTACACCTTC; V: TRBV29-1; size: -; J: TRBJ1-2; D: -
CDR3: CASTRGLNTEAFF; DNA: TGTGCCAGCACCAGGGGACTGAACACTGAAGCTTTCTTT; V: TRBV7-9; size: -; J: TRBJ1-1; D: -
CDR3: CASSYGQGLSEQYF; DNA: TGTGCCAGCAGTTATGGACAGGGTTTGTCCGAGCAGTACTTC; V: TRBV7-9; size: -; J: TRBJ2-7; D: TRBD1
CDR3: CATSPRDYTRTEAFF; DNA: TGTGCCACCAGCCCCCGGGACTATACCCGGACTGAAGCTTTCTTT; V: TRBV15; size: -; J: TRBJ1-1; D: -
CDR3: CASSLDTDTQYF; DNA: TGTGCCAGTAGTTTGGACACAGATACGCAGTATTTT; V: TRBV19; size: -; J: TRBJ2-3; D: -
CDR3: CASSPGYEAGGLVSGDTGELFF; DNA: TGTGCCAGCAGCCCTGGGTACGAGGCCGGCGGACTGGTATCGGGAGACACCGGGGAGCTGTTTTTT; V: TRBV7-3; size: -; J: TRBJ2-2; D: -
CDR3: CASSNSVNPGQMNTEAFF; DNA: TGTGCCAGCAGCAACAGTGTAAACCCGGGACAGATGAACACTGAAGCTTTCTTT; V: TRBV7-9; size: -; J: TRBJ1-1; D: TRBD1
CDR3: CASSPRDRGADTQYF; DNA: TGTGCCAGCTCACCCAGGGACAGGGGAGCAGATACGCAGTATTTT; V: TRBV18; size: -; J: TRBJ2-3; D: TRBD1
CDR3: CASSWGQGYGYTF; DNA: TGTGCCAGCAGCTGGGGACAGGGGTATGGCTACACCTTC; V: TRBV11-2; size: -; J: TRBJ1-2; D: TRBD1
CDR3: CASSPGIGRANYGYTF; DNA: TGTGCCAGCAGCCCAGGCATTGGGAGGGCTAACTATGGCTACACCTTC; V: TRBV5-6; size: -; J: TRBJ1-2; D: -
CDR3: CASSLGGSGNTIYF; DNA: TGTGCCAGCAGCTTGGGGGGTTCTGGAAACACCATATATTTT; V: TRBV7-2; size: -; J: TRBJ1-3; D: -
CDR3: CASSPQGSYNSPLHF; DNA: TGCGCCAGCAGCCCGCAGGGCTCCTATAATTCACCCCTCCACTTT; V: TRBV4-3; size: -; J: TRBJ1-6; D: -
CDR3: CASSQGVSHEQYF; DNA: TGTGCCAGCAGCCAAGGAGTGTCCCACGAGCAGTACTTC; V: TRBV14; size: many; J: TRBJ2-7; D: -
CDR3: CASSSDSRRGTQYF; DNA: TGTGCCAGCAGCTCGGACTCACGACGAGGGACCCAGTACTTC; V: TRBV7-9; size: -; J: TRBJ2-5; D: -
CDR3: CASSPDRARDEQYF; DNA: TGTGCCAGCAGCCCCGACAGGGCACGGGACGAGCAGTACTTC; V: TRBV27; size: -; J: TRBJ2-7; D: TRBD1
CDR3: CASSGGQGARYEQYF; DNA: TGTGCCAGTAGCGGGGGACAGGGAGCTCGATACGAGCAGTACTTC; V: TRBV19; size: -; J: TRBJ2-7; D: TRBD1
CDR3: CASSLVGEFGSYEQYF; DNA: TGTGCCAGCAGCTTAGTGGGGGAATTTGGGTCCTACGAGCAGTACTTC; V: TRBV7-2; size: -; J: TRBJ2-7; D: -
CDR3: CASSGQKREKLFF; DNA: TGTGCCAGTAGCGGACAGAAAAGAGAAAAACTGTTTTTT; V: TRBV19; size: -; J: TRBJ1-4; D: -
CDR3: CASSRDRGYNEQFF; DNA: TGTGCCAGCAGCCGGGACAGGGGCTACAATGAGCAGTTCTTC; V: TRBV6-5; size: -; J: TRBJ2-1; D: TRBD1
CDR3: CASSQDPSGVGGETQYF; DNA: TGCGCCAGCAGCCAAGATCCCAGCGGGGTAGGTGGGGAGACCCAGTACTTC; V: TRBV4-1; size: -; J: TRBJ2-5; D: TRBD2
CDR3: CASSDSTTGANVLTF; DNA: TGTGCCAGCAGTGACTCGACAACTGGGGCCAACGTCCTGACTTTC; V: TRBV6-4; size: -; J: TRBJ2-6; D: -
CDR3: CAWRGYNEQFF; DNA: TGTGCCTGGAGGGGCTACAATGAGCAGTTCTTC; V: TRBV30; size: -; J: TRBJ2-1; D: -
CDR3: CASSVGSGQIYEQYF; DNA: TGTGCCAGCAGCGTTGGCTCTGGACAGATCTACGAGCAGTACTTC; V: TRBV9; size: -; J: TRBJ2-7; D: -
CDR3: CASTLSGRVGEGYTF; DNA: TGTGCCAGCACCCTTTCGGGGAGGGTAGGCGAAGGCTACACCTTC; V: TRBV6-6; size: -; J: TRBJ1-2; D: -
CDR3: CASSQDWIRGSGANVLTF; DNA: TGCGCCAGCAGCCAAGATTGGATCAGGGGGTCTGGGGCCAACGTCCTGACTTTC; V: TRBV4-3; size: -; J: TRBJ2-6; D: TRBD1
CDR3: CASSLGTRGSPLHF; DNA: TGTGCCAGCAGCTTAGGGACCAGGGGTTCACCCCTCCACTTT; V: TRBV11-3; size: -; J: TRBJ1-6; D: -
CDR3: CASSFSDSTEAFF; DNA: TGTGCCAGCAGTTTCTCCGACAGCACTGAAGCTTTCTTT; V: TRBV27; size: -; J: TRBJ1-1; D: -
CDR3: CASSLGYAGGETQYF; DNA: TGTGCCAGCAGCTTAGGTTATGCGGGAGGGGAGACCCAGTACTTC; V: TRBV13; size: -; J: TRBJ2-5; D: TRBD2
CDR3: CASSYSFRGEEQYF; DNA: TGTGCCAGCAGTTACTCTTTTCGGGGAGAGGAGCAGTACTTC; V: TRBV6-5; size: -; J: TRBJ2-7; D: -
CDR3: CASTFTTRNQPQHF; DNA: TGTGCCAGTACCTTCACGACGAGGAATCAGCCCCAGCATTTT; V: TRBV19; size: -; J: TRBJ1-5; D: -
CDR3: CASSPPSGALYNEQFF; DNA: TGTGCCAGCTCACCACCGTCAGGGGCTTTGTACAATGAGCAGTTCTTC; V: TRBV18; size: -; J: TRBJ2-1; D: -
CDR3: CASSKHGESQYF; DNA: TGTGCCAGCAGCAAACACGGGGAGAGCCAGTACTTC; V: TRBV21-1; size: -; J: TRBJ2-5; D: -
CDR3: CASSEEGRGGYEQYF; DNA: TGTGCCAGCAGTGAAGAAGGGAGGGGAGGCTACGAGCAGTACTTC; V: TRBV6-1; size: -; J: TRBJ2-7; D: TRBD2
CDR3: CASSLHSQGFRYEQYF; DNA: TGCGCCAGCAGCCTACACTCCCAGGGGTTCCGCTACGAGCAGTACTTC; V: TRBV4-3; size: -; J: TRBJ2-7; D: -
CDR3: CAWKKPGQILGYEQFF; DNA: TGTGCCTGGAAGAAGCCGGGACAGATTCTCGGGTATGAGCAGTTCTTC; V: TRBV30; size: -; J: TRBJ2-1; D: TRBD1
CDR3: CASSQQGGPYNEQFF; DNA: TGTGCCAGCAGCCAGCAGGGTGGACCCTACAATGAGCAGTTCTTC; V: TRBV7-3; size: -; J: TRBJ2-1; D: -